This T cell receptor beta chain derives from a study of cytomegalovirus exposure and HLA in healthy donors. The PCR had 60 Vbeta and 13 Jbeta primers. The assay was immunoSEQ multiplex PCR, and TCRdb's table has in-frame clones only and misses some. Among more than 140,000 clones, 60% to 80% were seen once, and the ten largest hold roughly 0.69%. Germline V gene lookup returns CDR1 SGHVS and CDR2 FNYEAQ. CDR3 length: 13 amino acids. V was pared by 5 bases and J by 10 bases, with 5 bases of the junction left unmatched. The TCR was taken from a male donor in good health and CMV-seronegative. The sequenced sample was PBMCs. The chain employs TRBV7-6 and TRBJ1-2, with TRBD1 matching over 12 bases. The CDR3 is CASSQGQGADYTF. DNA of the CDR3: TGTGCCAGCAGCCAGGGACAGGGGGCCGACTACACCTTC.